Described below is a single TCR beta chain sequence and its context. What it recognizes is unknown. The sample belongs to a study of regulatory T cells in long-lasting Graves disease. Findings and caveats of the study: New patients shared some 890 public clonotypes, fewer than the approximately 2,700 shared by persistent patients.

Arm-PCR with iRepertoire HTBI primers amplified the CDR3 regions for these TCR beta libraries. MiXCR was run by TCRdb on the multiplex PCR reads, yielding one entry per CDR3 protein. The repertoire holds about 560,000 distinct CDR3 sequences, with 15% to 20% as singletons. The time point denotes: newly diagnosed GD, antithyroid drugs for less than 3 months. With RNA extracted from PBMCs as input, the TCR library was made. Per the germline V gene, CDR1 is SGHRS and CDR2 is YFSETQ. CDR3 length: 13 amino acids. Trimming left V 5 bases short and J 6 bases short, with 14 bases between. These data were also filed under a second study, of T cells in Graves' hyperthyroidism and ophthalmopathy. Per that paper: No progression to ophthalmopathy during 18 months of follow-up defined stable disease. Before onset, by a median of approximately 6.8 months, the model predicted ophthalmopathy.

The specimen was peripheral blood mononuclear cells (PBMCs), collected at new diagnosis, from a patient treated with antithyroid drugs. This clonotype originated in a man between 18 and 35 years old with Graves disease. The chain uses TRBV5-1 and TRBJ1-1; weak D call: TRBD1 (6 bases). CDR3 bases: TGCGCCAGCAGTCTAGGGGGACTGGCTGAAGCTTTCTTT. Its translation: CASSLGGLAEAFF.